One sample yielded the 27 T cell receptor beta chains listed below, sequenced in a study of blood T cell repertoires in COVID-19. Profiling relied on immunoSEQ multiplex PCR, and the TCRdb table lists in-frame clones only, not all of them. The top ten clones hold 2% to 3% of a sample with some 320,000 clones, 90% of them seen once. Sequencing input: PBMCs or T cells enriched from blood (not recorded which). The receptor set was obtained from a man aged 55 to 69 who had recovered from COVID-19.

The chain couples TRBV2 to TRBJ2-7; D is possibly TRBD2 (5 bases). From germline, CDR1 is SNHLY and CDR2 FYNNEI. V dropped 4 bases and J dropped 2 bases, with 9 bases sitting between them. This CDR3 spans 13 amino acids. The CDR3 DNA follows: TGTGCCAGCAGTGGGTTCGGGACCTACGAGCAGTACTTC. Encoded protein: CASSGFGTYEQYF. Looking up the rest from reference TRBV2 and TRBJ2-7 gives the full variable domain: EPEVTQTPSHQVTQMGQEVILRCVPISNHLYFYWYRQILGQKVEFLVSFYNNEISEKSEIFDDQFSVERPDGSNFTLKIRSTKLEDSAMYFCASSGFGTYEQYFGPGTRLTVT.

The chain carries TRBV29-1 and TRBJ2-1; 8 bases match TRBD2. The CDR3 spans 14 residues. Germline assignment: CDR1 SQVTM and CDR2 ANQGSEA. Trimming removed 1 base from V and 10 bases from J; junction bases left unmatched: 9. CDR3 protein: CSVEGAGRGDEQFF. In nucleotides, the CDR3 is TGCAGCGTTGAAGGTGCCGGGAGGGGGGACGAGCAGTTCTTC.

The sample holds one count of this clone. This chain connects TRBV18 to TRBJ1-2; TRBD1 matches 8 bases. Looked up from germline, CDR1 is KGHSH and CDR2 is LQKENI. The CDR3 contains 14 residues. J lost 2 bases, V lost 4 bases, and 3 bases had no gene match. The CDR3 spells CASSQTGVNYGYTF. Written as DNA, the CDR3 is TGTGCCAGCTCACAGACAGGGGTGAACTATGGCTACACCTTC.

J is TRBJ1-1 and V is TRBV4-1, with a weak D call TRBD1 (6 bases). Trimming shortened V by 0 bases and J by 4 bases, and 12 bases separated the two germline ends. Per germline, CDR1 MGHRA and CDR2 YSYEKL. The CDR3 has 15 residues. DNA for the CDR3: TGCGCCAGCAGCCAAGATGGGGGCGGTAGCACTGAAGCTTTCTTT. Translated: CASSQDGGGSTEAFF.

This clone came up once. The rearrangement joins TRBV30 to TRBJ1-1, with 7 bases aligning to TRBD1. The germline V gene encodes CDR1 GTSNPN and CDR2 SVGIG (reference sequence). This CDR3 spans 12 amino acids. With V trimmed by 3 bases and J by 6 bases, 4 bases remained unmatched. The CDR3 sequence: CAWRAQGAEAFF. Written as DNA, the CDR3 is TGTGCCTGGAGAGCTCAGGGGGCTGAAGCTTTCTTT.

This clone was picked up one time. The V call is TRBV9, the J call TRBJ2-1, with TRBD2 matching over 11 bases. Germline CDR1 is SGDLS and CDR2 is YYNGEE. The CDR3 is 15 amino acids. V lost 6 bases, J lost 4 bases, and 6 bases stayed unmatched. CDR3 sequence reads: CASTSSGGTYNEQFF. The DNA of the CDR3 is TGTGCCAGCACCTCTAGCGGGGGGACTTACAATGAGCAGTTCTTC.

This clone came up once. The germline gene is not matched at one end of the junction; a read error may be the cause. The rearrangement links TRBV7-2 to TRBJ2-7, with 7 bases matching TRBD2. The V gene's germline CDR1 is SGHTA and CDR2 FQGNSA. The CDR3 has 15 residues. CDR3: CASSLDPGGSSEQYF. The CDR3 coding sequence is TGTGCCAGCAGCTTAGATCCGGGAGGCTCCTCCGAGCAGTACTTC.

This clone was found once. The chain recombines TRBV7-8 with TRBJ2-7; possibly TRBD2 for D (6 bases). Germline CDR1 is SGHVS and CDR2 is FQNEAQ. Trimming stripped 5 bases from V and 2 bases from J, with 19 bases between. The CDR3 loop spans 16 amino acids. CDR3 sequence (DNA): TGTGCCAGCAGCCCGGAAACAGCGGGCGGCCCCTACGAGCAGTACTTC. This sequence encodes CASSPETAGGPYEQYF.

The chain carries TRBV3-1 (or the pseudogene TRBV3-2) and TRBJ2-1; D may be TRBD2 (5 bases). Germline CDR1 LGHDT, CDR2 YNNKEL (reference sequence). The V end was cut by 4 bases, the J end by 4 bases, with 14 bases between. There are 15 residues in the CDR3. DNA of the CDR3: TGTGCCAGCAGCCTAGTAATATCGGGGTACAATGAGCAGTTCTTC. This translates into CASSLVISGYNEQFF.

This chain uses TRBV10-3 with TRBJ2-1; 10 nucleotides align to TRBD2. V gave up 3 bases and J gave up 3 bases; unmatched junction bases: 5. Germline V lookup: CDR1 ENHRY, CDR2 SYGVKD. CDR3 size: 16 residues. CDR3 sequence: CAISDSSGSNYNEQFF. CDR3 in DNA: TGTGCCATCAGTGACTCTAGCGGGAGTAACTACAATGAGCAGTTCTTC.

J is TRBJ1-1 and V is TRBV10-2; D unresolved. The V end was cut by 3 bases, the J end by 9 bases, with 11 bases between. This CDR3 contains 12 residues. Germline CDR1 WSHSY, CDR2 SAAADI. CDR3 sequence reads: CASSDHPPKAFF. CDR3 sequence (DNA): TGCGCCAGCAGTGACCATCCCCCAAAAGCTTTCTTT.

The V call is TRBV6-5, the J call TRBJ1-5; the D is unclear. V was cut by 6 bases and J by 3 bases, with 9 bases left in between. The germline V gene encodes CDR1 MNHEY and CDR2 SVGAGI. This CDR3 comprises 13 residues. CDR3 DNA sequence: TGTGCCAGCAGAGTACAGAACAATCAGCCCCAGCATTTT. It specifies CASRVQNNQPQHF.

V and J are TRBV28 and TRBJ1-2; unclear D gene. CDR1 and CDR2 (germline): MDHEN, SYDVKM. The germline V and J ends were trimmed by 6 bases and 1 base, with 9 bases remaining between them. This CDR3 has 13 amino acids. CDR3 nucleotides: TGTGCCAGCAGATCCGAGAGTAACTATGGCTACACCTTC. Translating gives CASRSESNYGYTF.

The chain uses TRBV4-2 and TRBJ2-7, with D maybe TRBD2 (6 bases). This CDR3 is built from 15 residues. The germline V and J ends were trimmed by 0 bases and 3 bases, with 12 bases remaining between them. The germline gives CDR1 LGHNA, CDR2 YNFKEQ. CDR3 protein: CASSQDWGLGYEQYF. Written as DNA, the CDR3 is TGTGCCAGCAGCCAAGATTGGGGACTTGGCTACGAGCAGTACTTC.

The chain is built from TRBV5-1 and TRBJ2-7; 10 nucleotides line up with TRBD1. This CDR3 is 15 amino acids long. Germline trimming cut 3 bases from V and 5 bases from J; bases unmatched to any gene: 8. Germline V gives CDR1 SGHRS, CDR2 YFSETQ. The CDR3 protein is CASSSRGQGSDEQYF. As DNA, the CDR3 is TGCGCCAGCAGCTCCCGGGGACAGGGGAGCGACGAGCAGTACTTC.

The rearrangement links TRBV11-2 to TRBJ2-4; a weak D match, TRBD2 (7 bases). CDR1 is SGHAT, CDR2 FQNNGV, per germline. The V end lost 0 bases, the J end lost 6 bases, and 15 bases lay between the germline ends. This CDR3 is built from 16 residues. The CDR3 bases are TGTGCCAGCAGCTTAGAATCGGGGGGCGTGGGAAACATTCAGTACTTC. Its translation: CASSLESGGVGNIQYF.

The chain has TRBV18 and TRBJ2-7; no clear D. Germline values: CDR1 KGHSH, CDR2 LQKENI. Trimming cost V 3 bases and J 4 bases, with 13 bases left between them. The CDR3 is 14 amino acids. CDR3 sequence: CASSPGSFLYEQYF. The DNA of the CDR3 is TGTGCCAGCTCACCCGGGTCTTTCCTGTACGAGCAGTACTTC.

This clone has a single count. The J gene is TRBJ1-5, the V gene TRBV19; D gene uncertain. Germline values: CDR1 LNHDA, CDR2 SQIVND (reference sequence). The CDR3 totals 10 residues. The V end lost 8 bases, the J end lost 5 bases, and 4 bases lay between the germline ends. CDR3 region: CASGHQPQHF. In DNA form, the CDR3 reads TGTGCCAGTGGCCATCAGCCCCAGCATTTT.

This clone has a single count. This sequence joins TRBV28 and TRBJ1-5, with 8 positions matching TRBD1. CDR1 is MDHEN and CDR2 is SYDVKM in the germline V gene. J gave up 0 bases and V 3 bases, and 7 bases lay outside the gene matches. The CDR3 runs 17 residues. The CDR3 sequence is CASSFPDRANSNQPQHF. DNA for the CDR3: TGTGCCAGCAGTTTCCCGGACAGGGCAAATAGCAATCAGCCCCAGCATTTT.

The chain joins TRBV25-1 to TRBJ1-4; 9 nucleotides line up with TRBD1. Germline CDR1 reads MGHDK; CDR2 reads SYGVNS. This CDR3 region has 16 residues. V gave up 3 bases and J gave up 2 bases; unmatched junction bases: 4. The CDR3: CASSEGQGWTNEKLFF. The CDR3 DNA is TGTGCCAGCAGTGAGGGACAGGGTTGGACTAATGAAAAACTGTTTTTT.

This chain connects TRBV7-8 to TRBJ2-1; D ambiguous. The CDR3 has 16 residues. The germline V gene encodes CDR1 SGHVS and CDR2 FQNEAQ. The V end lost 1 base, the J end lost 0 bases, and 10 bases lay between the germline ends. The CDR3 sequence is CASSLVRVSSYNEQFF. The CDR3 DNA reads as TGTGCCAGCAGCTTAGTTCGCGTAAGCTCCTACAATGAGCAGTTCTTC.

The chain combines TRBV7-9 with TRBJ1-6, with D tentatively TRBD1 (5 bases). V was pared by 4 bases and J by 7 bases, with 20 bases between. Germline V CDR1 and CDR2: SEHNR, FQNEAQ (reference sequence). This CDR3 has 17 amino acids. The CDR3 sequence: CASSSGRDRTGNSPLHF. CDR3 sequence (DNA): TGTGCCAGCAGCTCAGGGCGGGATAGGACGGGCAATTCACCCCTCCACTTT.

The CDR3 sequence: CASSDKTAFNQPQHF. For the CDR3, the DNA is TGTGCCAGCAGCGATAAGACAGCTTTCAATCAGCCCCAGCATTTT. The V call is TRBV21-1, the J call TRBJ1-5; TRBD1 is taken as the D call from the table, unchecked against the DNA. TRBV21-1 is deemed a pseudogene. The CDR3 runs 15 residues.

V gene TRBV6-5 combines with J gene TRBJ1-3; the match to TRBD1 covers 7 bases. From germline, CDR1 is MNHEY and CDR2 SVGAGI. This CDR3 is built from 14 residues. The ends lost 6 bases at V and 2 bases at J; junction bases unmatched: 4. The CDR3 loop reads CASSSTGAGNTIYF. The CDR3 DNA reads as TGTGCCAGCAGCTCTACAGGGGCTGGAAACACCATATATTTT.

The chain combines TRBV25-1 with TRBJ1-2; D is uncertain. The CDR3 consists of 12 residues. Germline lookup yields CDR1 MGHDK and CDR2 SYGVNS. V gave up 5 bases and J gave up 7 bases, with 11 bases separating them. CDR3 protein: CASSTPHTGYTF. In DNA form, the CDR3 reads TGTGCCAGCAGTACCCCCCACACTGGCTACACCTTC.

This chain links TRBV4-1 with TRBJ2-1; tentatively, D is TRBD2 (7 bases). Between the trimmed V and J ends, which lost 1 base and 4 bases, there was a span of 14 bases. The CDR3 runs 16 residues. The V gene's germline CDR1 is MGHRA and CDR2 YSYEKL. The CDR3 DNA follows: TGCGCCAGCAGCCAAGGGGAGGGGGGCGGTTACAATGAGCAGTTCTTC. Translated, it gives CASSQGEGGGYNEQFF.

This sequence joins TRBV18 and TRBJ2-1; TRBD1 might be the D (6 bases). The CDR3 contains 17 residues. The V and J ends lost 4 bases and 6 bases respectively, with 22 bases between them. CDR1 is KGHSH and CDR2 is LQKENI in the germline V gene. In DNA, the CDR3 is TGTGCCAGCTCACGAAACCCCGGGACATTAGATACCAATGAGCAGTTCTTC. This encodes CASSRNPGTLDTNEQFF. Filled out from reference TRBV18 and TRBJ2-1, the complete variable domain reads NAGVMQNPRHLVRRRGQEARLRCSPMKGHSHVYWYRQLPEEGLKFMVYLQKENIIDESGMPKERFSAEFPKEGPSILRIQQVVRGDSAAYFCASSRNPGTLDTNEQFFGPGTRLTVL.